A single count supports the clone carrying this T cell receptor beta chain. As yet, its antigen is unknown. This specimen comes from a study of CD8+ T cells in alopecia areata. Study-level points and caveats: Among the top 100, expanded CD8+ clones, as well as scalp clonality, were significantly decreased by tofacitinib.

The treatment denotes: oral pan-JAK inhibitor, 5-10 mg twice daily. The CDR3 covers 15 residues. Germline loops: CDR1 LGHNA, CDR2 YSLEER. With V trimmed by 0 bases and J by 5 bases, 6 bases remained unmatched. Reverse transcribed after extraction, RNA yielded cDNA as the sequencing template. Libraries were prepared by immunoSEQ multiplex PCR; TCRdb keeps only in-frame clonotypes and omits some of them. The table has about 160,000 clones, around 71% seen once. The chain recombines TRBV4-3 with TRBJ1-1; 7 bases line up with TRBD1. The source of this sequence is a human donor with alopecia areata. Material: CD4+ T cells sorted from blood, obtained at week 4, from a patient treated with tofacitinib. CDR3 sequence (DNA): TGCGCCAGCAGCCAAGATCGGAACAGGGGTACTGAAGCTTTCTTT. It specifies CASSQDRNRGTEAFF.